This TCR beta chain is from a study of blood T cell repertoires in COVID-19. Study at large: COVID-19 samples collected from the United States, Italy and Spain covered acute and convalescent phases. In each case, the material was cDNA or gDNA derived from T cells, B-cell-depleted T cells, or PBMCs.

As handled by the study authors: Estimated nucleated cell counts came from reference gene primer amplification. The assay was immunoSEQ multiplex PCR, and TCRdb's table has in-frame clones only and misses some. V, J and clone size derive from that table, while D and trimming were established from the DNA sequence. This table holds more than 100,000 clones, around 80% found once. CDR3 size: 15 residues. V shed 6 bases and J 7 bases; nucleotides not matched to a gene: 13. Germline CDR1 KGHSH, CDR2 LQKENI. This chain joins TRBV18 and TRBJ2-7, with 9 bases matching TRBD1. This receptor was taken from a man in his 60s with active or convalescent COVID-19. Sequencing was done on a sample of peripheral blood. The CDR3 loop reads CASSLGTGRNGEQYF. Written as DNA, the CDR3 is TGTGCCAGCTCGCTAGGGACAGGGAGGAATGGGGAGCAGTACTTC. Full variable domain (missing parts from reference TRBV18 and TRBJ2-7): NAGVMQNPRHLVRRRGQEARLRCSPMKGHSHVYWYRQLPEEGLKFMVYLQKENIIDESGMPKERFSAEFPKEGPSILRIQQVVRGDSAAYFCASSLGTGRNGEQYFGPGTRLTVT.